The clone carrying this T cell receptor (beta chain) was counted only a few times. Its antigen is unknown. The data originate from a study of blood T cells in healthy people across ages. The overall study: About one barcoded beta molecule per two T cells came from capture by template switching. Findings and limits, study-wide: Naive T cell percentage showed a strong correlation with the diversity of TCR beta. Bulk PBMC profiling left naive and antigen-experienced comparisons inconclusive.

Using a J-beta primer mix together with a sample-barcoded 5' primer, a second PCR was run for roughly 7 to 11 cycles. TCRdb re-derived calls from the 5' RACE reads in MiXCR, one entry per CDR3 protein. The data contain 1.6 million or so distinct CDR3 sequences, roughly 32% of them singletons. In germline, CDR1 is SGHRS, CDR2 YFSETQ. CDR3 length: 16 amino acids. Germline trimming cut 4 bases from V and 3 bases from J; bases unmatched to any gene: 9. Isolation recovered at least 6.5 million PBMCs from every sample. The chain carries TRBV5-1 and TRBJ2-7; 11 bases fit TRBD2. The material sequenced was blood. The receptor's source is a woman aged 25-40 years in good health. As DNA, the CDR3 is TGCGCCAGCAGCAAGACCGGGACTAGCGGACTCTACGAGCAGTACTTC. Translating it yields CASSKTGTSGLYEQYF.